Only a few counts were recorded for the clone carrying this TCR beta chain. Its target is not known. The sample is drawn from a study of T cell responses to AZD1222 COVID-19 vaccine. Study-level points and caveats: Spike as a whole was targeted by vaccine-associated CD4 TCRs, dominant at 160-218 and 743-854. The donors showed a predominance of white British ancestry and of females, with possible underestimation of clonal diversity.

Profiling relied on immunoSEQ multiplex PCR, and the TCRdb table lists in-frame clones only, not all of them. The sample comprises 40,000 to 55,000 clones, around nine tenths of which are singletons, and around 1.1% rests with the top ten. V shed 5 bases and J 4 bases; nucleotides not matched to a gene: 4. There are 14 residues in the CDR3. Germline loops: CDR1 KGHDR, CDR2 SFDVKD. The chain links TRBV24-1 to TRBJ2-7; 10 nucleotides agree with TRBD2. This TCR was recovered from an adult who received the AZD1222 COVID-19 vaccine. Sequenced here: peripheral blood, sampled 28 days after the second AZD1222 dose. The CDR3 nucleotides read TGTGCCACCAGTGGTGGTAGCGGGGGGTACGAGCAGTACTTC. It codes for CATSGGSGGYEQYF.